The present TCR beta chain was sequenced within a study of shared clonotypes between healthy human individuals. This was a deep-level run. Sequencing used immunoSEQ multiplex PCR; TCRdb keeps in-frame clones, though not all of them. The sample has roughly 520,000 clones; roughly 95% are singletons. This clone occurred once. Germline V gene lookup returns CDR1 MDHEN and CDR2 SYDVKM. Trimming removed 4 bases at V and 10 bases at J, with 19 bases between. The CDR3 is 14 amino acids. Source material: naive CD4+ T cells sorted from blood. As to subset: CD45RA+ positively selected. The chain joins TRBV28 to TRBJ1-2, with a tentative D call TRBD1 (5 bases). The clonotype was recovered from a woman between 25 and 40 years old in good health. Here the CDR3 reads CASSSIPQGEHYTF. DNA of the CDR3: TGTGCCAGCAGTTCAATACCCCAGGGTGAGCACTACACCTTC.